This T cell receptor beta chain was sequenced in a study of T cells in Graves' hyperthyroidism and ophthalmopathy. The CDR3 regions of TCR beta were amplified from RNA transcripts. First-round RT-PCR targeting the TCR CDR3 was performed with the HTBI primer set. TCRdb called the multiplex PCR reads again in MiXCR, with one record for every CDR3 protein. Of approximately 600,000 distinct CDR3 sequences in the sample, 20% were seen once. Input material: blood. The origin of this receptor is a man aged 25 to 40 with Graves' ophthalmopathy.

This CDR3 is CASSQDITPSRTDTQYF. The CDR3 DNA follows: TGTGCCAGCAGCCAAGACATAACACCTTCCCGCACAGATACGCAGTATTTT. The V and J genes are TRBV7-9 and TRBJ2-3; the D is unclear. Germline V lookup: CDR1 SEHNR, CDR2 FQNEAQ (reference sequence). V was trimmed by 5 bases and J by 1 base, leaving 19 bases between them. The CDR3 is made up of 17 amino acids.